This T cell receptor (beta chain) was captured in a study of blood T cell repertoires in COVID-19. Study-wide context: The United States, Italy and Spain supplied acute and convalescent COVID-19 samples.

TCRdb keeps only in-frame clones here, not all; method: immunoSEQ multiplex PCR. The sample holds about 410,000 clones, roughly 90% seen once. The CDR3 length is 13 residues. Germline V CDR1 and CDR2: MNHEY, SMNVEV (reference sequence). With 3 bases removed from V and 5 bases from J, the gap between germline ends came to 10 bases. Enrollment of patients from Seattle took place during active infection, with longitudinal follow-up. The specimen sequenced was peripheral blood. This TCR was sampled from a woman between 35 and 50 years old with COVID-19, enrolled during active disease. The rearrangement joins TRBV27 to TRBJ1-1; D not resolved. The CDR3 here is CASSLREATEAFF. The CDR3 nucleotides read TGTGCCAGCAGTTTGAGGGAGGCGACTGAAGCTTTCTTT.